The source of this TCR beta chain is a study of cytomegalovirus exposure and HLA in healthy donors. Whole-study results and caveats: Most TCR sequences were seen very rarely across donors, but some public TCRs occurred in many. Three chains linked to CMV were shown in vitro to be specific for CMV antigens. The tendency of first-cohort TCR clusters to co-occur in the 90 to 150 validation repertoires was the finding of a later analysis. A list of 164 TCR beta chains associated with cytomegalovirus was given.

Details on this clone: Antigen unknown.

V gave up 2 bases and J gave up 7 bases; unmatched junction bases: 9. The CDR3 is 15 residues long. Germline V gives CDR1 SGHDT, CDR2 YYEEEE. TCRdb keeps only in-frame clones here, not all; method: immunoSEQ multiplex PCR. The repertoire holds 120,000 to 150,000 clones, with 80% to 95% as singletons. The chain couples TRBV5-6 to TRBJ2-7; 10 nucleotides agree with TRBD1. The sample was PBMCs. The clonotype originates from a man aged 18 to 29 in good health and CMV-seronegative. CDR3 in DNA: TGTGCCAGCAGCTTCCTAGGGACAGGGGTGGGGGAGCAGTACGTC. This gives the protein CASSFLGTGVGEQYV.